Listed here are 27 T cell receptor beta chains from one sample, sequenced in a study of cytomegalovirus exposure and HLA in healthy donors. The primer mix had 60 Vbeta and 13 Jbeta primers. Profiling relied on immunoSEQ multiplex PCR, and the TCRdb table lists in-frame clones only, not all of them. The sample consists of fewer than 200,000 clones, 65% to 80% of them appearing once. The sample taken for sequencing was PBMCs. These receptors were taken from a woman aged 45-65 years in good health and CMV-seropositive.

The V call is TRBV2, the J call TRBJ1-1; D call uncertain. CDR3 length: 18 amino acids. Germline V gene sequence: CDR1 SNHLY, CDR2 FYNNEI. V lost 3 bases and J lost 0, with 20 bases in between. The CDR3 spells CASSDPRTFGGLNTEAFF. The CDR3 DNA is TGTGCCAGCAGTGATCCTAGGACCTTTGGAGGGTTGAACACTGAAGCTTTCTTT.

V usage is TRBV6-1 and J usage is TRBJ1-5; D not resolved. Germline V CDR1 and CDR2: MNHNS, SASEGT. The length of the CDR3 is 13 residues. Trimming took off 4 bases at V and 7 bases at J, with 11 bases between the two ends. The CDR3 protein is CASSGNDWQPQHF. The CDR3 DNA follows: TGTGCCAGCAGTGGTAACGACTGGCAGCCCCAGCATTTT.

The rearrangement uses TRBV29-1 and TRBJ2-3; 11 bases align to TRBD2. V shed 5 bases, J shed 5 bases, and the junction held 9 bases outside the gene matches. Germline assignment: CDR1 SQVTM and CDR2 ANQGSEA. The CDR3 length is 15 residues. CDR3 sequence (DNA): TGCAGCGTTCCCCTGACTAGCGGGGCGGGAGATACGCAGTATTTT. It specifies CSVPLTSGAGDTQYF.

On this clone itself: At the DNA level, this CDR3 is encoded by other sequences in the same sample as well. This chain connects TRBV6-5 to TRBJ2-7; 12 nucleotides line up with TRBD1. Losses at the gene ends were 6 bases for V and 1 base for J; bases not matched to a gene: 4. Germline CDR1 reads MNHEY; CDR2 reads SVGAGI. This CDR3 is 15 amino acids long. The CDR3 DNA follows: TGTGCCAGCAGGGGACAGGGGGCAGGGTCCTACGAGCAGTACTTC. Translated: CASRGQGAGSYEQYF.

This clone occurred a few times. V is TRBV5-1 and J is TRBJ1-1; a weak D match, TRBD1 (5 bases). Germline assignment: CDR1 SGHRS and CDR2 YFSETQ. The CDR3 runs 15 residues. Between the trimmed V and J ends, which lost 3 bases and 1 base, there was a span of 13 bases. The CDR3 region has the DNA TGCGCCAGCAGCTCGGGGGATGCACAGAACACTGAAGCTTTCTTT. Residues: CASSSGDAQNTEAFF.

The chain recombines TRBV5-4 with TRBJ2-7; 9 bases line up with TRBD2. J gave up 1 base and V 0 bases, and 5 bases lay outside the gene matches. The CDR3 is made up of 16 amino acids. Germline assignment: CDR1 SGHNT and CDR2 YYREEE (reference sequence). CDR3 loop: CASSLGGGGVSYEQYF. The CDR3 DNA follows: TGTGCCAGCAGCTTGGGAGGCGGGGGGGTTTCCTACGAGCAGTACTTC.

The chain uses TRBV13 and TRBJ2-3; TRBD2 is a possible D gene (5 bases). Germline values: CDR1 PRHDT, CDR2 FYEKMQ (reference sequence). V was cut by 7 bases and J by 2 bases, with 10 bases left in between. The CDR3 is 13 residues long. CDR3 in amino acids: CASNTGYTDTQYF. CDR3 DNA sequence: TGTGCCAGCAATACGGGGTACACAGATACGCAGTATTTT. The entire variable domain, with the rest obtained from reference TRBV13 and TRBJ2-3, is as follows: AAGVIQSPRHLIKEKRETATLKCYPIPRHDTVYWYQQGPGQDPQFLISFYEKMQSDKGSIPDRFSAQQFSDYHSELNMSSLELGDSALYFCASNTGYTDTQYFGPGTRLTVL.

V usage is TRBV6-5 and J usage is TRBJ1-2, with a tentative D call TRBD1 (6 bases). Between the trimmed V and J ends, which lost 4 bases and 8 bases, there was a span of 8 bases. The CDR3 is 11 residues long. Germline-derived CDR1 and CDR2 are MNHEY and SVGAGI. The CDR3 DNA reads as TGTGCCAGCAGTTCAGGGGAAGGCTACACCTTC. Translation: CASSSGEGYTF.

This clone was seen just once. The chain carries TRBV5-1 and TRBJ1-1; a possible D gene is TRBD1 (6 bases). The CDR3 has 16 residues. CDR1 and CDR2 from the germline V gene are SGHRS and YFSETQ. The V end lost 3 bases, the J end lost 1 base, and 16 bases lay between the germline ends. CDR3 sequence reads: CASSSKGGPQNTEAFF. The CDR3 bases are TGCGCCAGCAGCTCAAAAGGGGGTCCGCAGAACACTGAAGCTTTCTTT.

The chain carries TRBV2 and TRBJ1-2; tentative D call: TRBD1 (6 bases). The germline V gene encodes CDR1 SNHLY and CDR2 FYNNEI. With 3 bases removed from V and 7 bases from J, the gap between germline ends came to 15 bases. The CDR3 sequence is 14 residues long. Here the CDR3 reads CASSEQTGSFGYTF. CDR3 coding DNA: TGTGCCAGCAGTGAGCAGACAGGCAGCTTTGGCTACACCTTC.

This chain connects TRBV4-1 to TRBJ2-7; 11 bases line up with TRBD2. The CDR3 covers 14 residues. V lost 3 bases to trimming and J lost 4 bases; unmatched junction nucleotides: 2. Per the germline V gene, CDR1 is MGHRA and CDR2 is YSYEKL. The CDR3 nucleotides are TGCGCCAGCAGCCATCTAGCGGGGGGATACGAGCAGTACTTC. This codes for CASSHLAGGYEQYF.

CDR3 coding DNA: TGTGCCAGCGGGCGGGGGTTAAATAATTCACCCCTCCACTTT. This gives the protein CASGRGLNNSPLHF. The chain has TRBV6-6 and TRBJ1-6; tentatively, D is TRBD1 (5 bases). Trimming took off 8 bases at V and 5 bases at J, with 13 bases between the two ends. Germline lookup yields CDR1 MNHNY and CDR2 SVGAGI (reference sequence). The CDR3 extends over 14 amino acids.

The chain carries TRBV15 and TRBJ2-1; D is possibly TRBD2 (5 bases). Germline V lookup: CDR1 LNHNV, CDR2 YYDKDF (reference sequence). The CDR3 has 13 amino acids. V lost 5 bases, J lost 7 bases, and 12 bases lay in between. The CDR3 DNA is TGTGCCACCAGCGAATACCGGAGGAATGAGCAGTTCTTC. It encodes CATSEYRRNEQFF.

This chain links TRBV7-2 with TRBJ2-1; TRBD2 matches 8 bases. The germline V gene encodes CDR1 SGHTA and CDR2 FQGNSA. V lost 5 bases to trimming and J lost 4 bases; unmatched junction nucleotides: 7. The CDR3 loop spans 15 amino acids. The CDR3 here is CASSQTSGFYNEQFF. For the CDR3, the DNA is TGTGCCAGCAGCCAAACTAGCGGTTTTTACAATGAGCAGTTCTTC.

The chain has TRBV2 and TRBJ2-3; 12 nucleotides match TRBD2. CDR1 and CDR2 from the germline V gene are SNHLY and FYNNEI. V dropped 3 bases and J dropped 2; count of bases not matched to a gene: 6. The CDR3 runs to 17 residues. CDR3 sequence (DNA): TGTGCCAGCAGTGACCCGACTAGCGGGGGCCTCACAGATACGCAGTATTTT. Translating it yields CASSDPTSGGLTDTQYF.

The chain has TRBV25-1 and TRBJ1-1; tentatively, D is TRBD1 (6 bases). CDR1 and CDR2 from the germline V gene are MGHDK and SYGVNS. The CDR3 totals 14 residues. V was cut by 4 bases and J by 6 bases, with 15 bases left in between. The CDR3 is CASSGPVQGSEAFF. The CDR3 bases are TGTGCCAGCAGTGGGCCGGTACAGGGTTCTGAAGCTTTCTTT.

CDR3 sequence (DNA): TGTGCCACCAGCAGAGTGAGAGATTTGAGATACACTGAAGCTTTCTTT. Amino acid sequence: CATSRVRDLRYTEAFF. V is TRBV15 and J is TRBJ1-1; D remains unclear. V lost 1 base, J lost 3 bases, and 15 bases lay in between. The CDR3 sequence is 16 residues long. Germline-derived CDR1 and CDR2 are LNHNV and YYDKDF (reference sequence).

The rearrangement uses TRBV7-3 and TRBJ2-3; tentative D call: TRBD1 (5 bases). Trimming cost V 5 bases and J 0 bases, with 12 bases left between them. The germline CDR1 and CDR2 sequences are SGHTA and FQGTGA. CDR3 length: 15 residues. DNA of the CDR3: TGTGCCAGCAGCCTGACAGCGACTAGCACAGATACGCAGTATTTT. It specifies CASSLTATSTDTQYF. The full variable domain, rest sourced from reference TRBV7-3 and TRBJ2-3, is GAGVSQTPSNKVTEKGKYVELRCDPISGHTALYWYRQSLGQGPEFLIYFQGTGAADDSGLPNDRFFAVRPEGSVSTLKIQRTERGDSAVYLCASSLTATSTDTQYFGPGTRLTVL.

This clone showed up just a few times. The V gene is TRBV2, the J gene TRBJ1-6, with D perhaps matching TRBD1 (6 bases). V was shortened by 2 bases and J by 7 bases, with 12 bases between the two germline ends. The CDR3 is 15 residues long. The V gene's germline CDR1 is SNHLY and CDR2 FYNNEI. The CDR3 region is CASSETGRGNSPLHF. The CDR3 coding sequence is TGTGCCAGCAGTGAAACAGGGAGGGGAAATTCACCCCTCCACTTT.

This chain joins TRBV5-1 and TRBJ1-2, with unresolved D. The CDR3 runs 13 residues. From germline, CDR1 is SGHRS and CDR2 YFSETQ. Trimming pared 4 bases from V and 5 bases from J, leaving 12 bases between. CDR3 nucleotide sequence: TGCGCCAGCAGCGTGGACGGGTTTTATGGCTACACCTTC. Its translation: CASSVDGFYGYTF.

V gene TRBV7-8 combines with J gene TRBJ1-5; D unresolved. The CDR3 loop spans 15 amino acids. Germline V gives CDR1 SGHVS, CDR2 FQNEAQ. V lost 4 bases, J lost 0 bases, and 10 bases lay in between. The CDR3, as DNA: TGTGCCAGCAGCTCCGGGTCCCATAGCAATCAGCCCCAGCATTTT. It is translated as CASSSGSHSNQPQHF. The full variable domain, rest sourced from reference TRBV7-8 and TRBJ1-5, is GAGVSQSPRYKVAKRGQDVALRCDPISGHVSLFWYQQALGQGPEFLTYFQNEAQLDKSGLPSDRFFAERPEGSVSTLKIQRTQQEDSAVYLCASSSGSHSNQPQHFGDGTRLSIL.

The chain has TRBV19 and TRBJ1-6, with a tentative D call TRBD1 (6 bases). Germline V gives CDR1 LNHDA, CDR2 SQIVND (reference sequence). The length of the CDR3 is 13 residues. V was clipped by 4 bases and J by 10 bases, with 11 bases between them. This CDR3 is CASSNTGNSPLHF. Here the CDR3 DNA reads TGTGCCAGTAGTAACACAGGGAACTCACCCCTCCACTTT.

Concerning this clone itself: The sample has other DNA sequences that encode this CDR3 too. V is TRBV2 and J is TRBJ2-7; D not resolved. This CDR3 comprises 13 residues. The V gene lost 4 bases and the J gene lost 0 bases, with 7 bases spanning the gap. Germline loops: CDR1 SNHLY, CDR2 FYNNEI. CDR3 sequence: CASSGDTSYEQYF. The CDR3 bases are TGTGCCAGCAGTGGCGACACCTCCTACGAGCAGTACTTC.

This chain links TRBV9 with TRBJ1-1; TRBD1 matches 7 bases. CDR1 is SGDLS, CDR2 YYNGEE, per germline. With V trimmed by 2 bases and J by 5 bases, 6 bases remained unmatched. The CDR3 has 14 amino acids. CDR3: CASSVLLQGTEAFF. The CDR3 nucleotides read TGTGCCAGCAGCGTCCTTCTACAGGGGACTGAAGCTTTCTTT.

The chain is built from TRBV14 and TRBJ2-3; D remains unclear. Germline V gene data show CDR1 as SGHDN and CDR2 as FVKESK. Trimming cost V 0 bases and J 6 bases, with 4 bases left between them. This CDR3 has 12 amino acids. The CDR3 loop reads CASSQDSDTQYF. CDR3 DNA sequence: TGTGCCAGCAGCCAAGACTCCGATACGCAGTATTTT.

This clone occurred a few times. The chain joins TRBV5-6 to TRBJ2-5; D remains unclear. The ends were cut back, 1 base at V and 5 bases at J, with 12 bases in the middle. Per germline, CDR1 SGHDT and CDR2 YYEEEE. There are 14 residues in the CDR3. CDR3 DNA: TGTGCCAGCAGCTTGTTGAAAGCTGTGGAGACCCAGTACTTC. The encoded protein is CASSLLKAVETQYF.

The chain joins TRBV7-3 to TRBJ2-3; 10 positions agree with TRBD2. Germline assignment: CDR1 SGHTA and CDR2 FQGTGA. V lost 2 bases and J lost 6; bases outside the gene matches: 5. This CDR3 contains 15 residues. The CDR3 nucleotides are TGTGCCAGCAGCTTACCAGCGGGGGGGGTGGATACGCAGTATTTT. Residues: CASSLPAGGVDTQYF.